This entry concerns a single T cell receptor beta chain. Its antigen remains unidentified. No base quality values were provided; no much bigger clone lies one nucleotide off. These data originate in a study of blood T cells in healthy people across ages (dated by TCRdb to between 2015 and 2016). Study-wide context: In model experiments, template switching captured about one uniquely barcoded TCR beta cDNA molecule for every two T cells. Using deep sequencing normalized with unique cDNA molecular identifiers, the study measured how TCR beta repertoire diversity changes with age. Four age groups were formed from the donors: young (average about 15 years), middle-aged (around 40), aged (about 62) and long-lived (82). To avoid experimental bias, donors of different ages were spread randomly across the sequencing lanes. For two donors (one aged 18 to 29 and one aged 80 or older), the study analyzed two additional independent replicas of 1 million unique cDNA reads from the same blood draw.

What the authors observed across the whole study: Because the CMV infection status of the donors was unknown, age-related changes in expanded clonotypes may potentially have been confounded. Since profiling was done on bulk unsorted PBMCs, naive and antigen-experienced compartments could not be conclusively compared. As age increased, observed TCR beta diversity per million T cells dropped in a roughly linear way, and a significant reduction was already evident by age 40. Estimates of total diversity based on one million sequenced T cells were considered lower bounds and underestimates. Compared with the aged group, the long-lived group had more naive CD4+ T cells, fewer expanded clones and increased TCR diversity, suggesting age selection. The percentage of naive T cells measured by flow cytometry correlated strongly with observed TCR beta diversity.

The roughly 39 donors, aged 6 to 90 years, were systemically healthy Caucasian individuals from Russia. Each donor gave about 9.7 milliliters of peripheral blood, drawn into EDTA-treated Vacutainer tubes. Ficoll-Paque density-gradient centrifugation was used to isolate PBMCs, with at least 7 million per sample. Trizol reagent was used to extract total RNA from the PBMCs, yielding at least 6 micrograms per sample. For every donor, an aliquot of PBMCs went through flow cytometry to measure the percentages of naive CD45RAhigh/CD27high T cells. The CDR3 measures 12 amino acids from cysteine to phenylalanine. Here the CDR3 DNA is all that survives: 36 bases in frame from base 1. The germline V gene (reference sequence) sets CDR1 to MNHEY and CDR2 to SMNVEV. V and J lose 5 bases and 5 bases, and a span of 9 bases separates them. Library creation used 5' RACE. Reads for this sample came from an Illumina HiSeq 2500. A second PCR of about 6 to 12 cycles was run with a J-beta primer mix and a sample-barcoded 5' primer. A template-switch 5' adaptor carrying 12 random nucleotides introduced a unique molecular identifier onto each TCR beta cDNA molecule. Each sample yielded at least 2.5 million CDR3-containing paired-end reads. First-strand cDNA synthesis was performed from all RNA using the Mint cDNA synthesis kit, with priming by a TRBC-specific oligonucleotide. After uracil-DNA glycosylase treatment, a first 18-cycle PCR used universal primers M1SS and BC2_uni_R on all cDNA. On the study's bioinformatics: For normalization, 1 million high-quality reads were randomly selected from each sample, with every read carrying a distinct molecular identifier. Reads sharing molecular identifiers were discarded rather than binned into consensus sequences. MiTCR, set to a Q25 quality threshold and the strictest error-elimination algorithm, was used for CDR3 identification, clonotype clustering and error correction. Lower-bound total TCR beta diversity was estimated with a nonparametric unseen species model using Euler transformation. TCRdb reanalyzed the raw reads on its own, using fastp at Q25 for trimming and MiXCR for clone calling, and kept in-frame beta chains. Here each entry gathers all rows of one CDR3 protein and keeps the most common genes and DNA. What appears here as the V and J calls and clone size reflects TCRdb's work, not the paper's. The sample table holds 1.5 million to 2 million distinct CDR3 sequences, of which roughly 50% were seen once. The top ten constitute 2.1% of the sample.

This chain is built from TRBV27 and TRBJ2-5; no D gene is confidently identified. The origin of this receptor is a woman aged 40 to 49 in good health. The specimen was blood. The CDR3 region: CASSRVYETQYF. In nucleotides, the sequence is TGTGCCAGCAGTCGGGTTTATGAGACCCAGTACTTC.